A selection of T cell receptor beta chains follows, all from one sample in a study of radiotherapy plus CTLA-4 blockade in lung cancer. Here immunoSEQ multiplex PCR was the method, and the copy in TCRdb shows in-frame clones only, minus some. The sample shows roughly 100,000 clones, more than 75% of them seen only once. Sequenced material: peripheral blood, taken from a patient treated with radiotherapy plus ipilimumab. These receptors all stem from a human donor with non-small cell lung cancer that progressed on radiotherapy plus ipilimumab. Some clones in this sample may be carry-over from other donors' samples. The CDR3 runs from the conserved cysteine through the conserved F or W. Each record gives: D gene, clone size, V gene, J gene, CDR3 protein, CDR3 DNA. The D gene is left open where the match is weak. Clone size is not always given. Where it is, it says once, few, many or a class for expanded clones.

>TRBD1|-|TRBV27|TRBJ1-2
CASSLRRGTGHGYTF
TGTGCCAGCAGTTTACGCCGGGGGACAGGGCATGGCTACACCTTC
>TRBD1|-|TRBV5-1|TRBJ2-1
CASSLLGTGEDEQFF
TGCGCCAGCAGCTTATTAGGGACAGGGGAGGATGAGCAGTTCTTC
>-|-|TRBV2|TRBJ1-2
CASSEGPTNYGYTF
TGTGCCAGCAGTGAAGGCCCCACTAACTATGGCTACACCTTC
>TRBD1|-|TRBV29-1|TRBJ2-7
CSVGRTGTYEQYF
TGCAGCGTTGGTCGGACAGGGACCTACGAGCAGTACTTC
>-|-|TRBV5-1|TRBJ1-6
CASSLDQNSPLHF
TGCGCCAGCAGCTTGGATCAGAATTCACCCCTCCACTTT
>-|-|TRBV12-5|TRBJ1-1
CASGSQGRAEAFF
TGTGCTAGTGGTTCCCAGGGACGGGCTGAAGCTTTCTTT
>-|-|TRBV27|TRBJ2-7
CASSLSGNEQYF
TGTGCCAGCAGCTTATCCGGGAACGAGCAGTACTTC
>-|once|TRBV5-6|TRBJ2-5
CASSLLGDKGKETQYF
TGTGCCAGCAGCTTATTAGGGGACAAAGGGAAAGAGACCCAGTACTTC
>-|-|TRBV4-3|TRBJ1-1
CASSQDLGGSSAFF
TGCGCCAGCAGCCAAGATCTAGGCGGCAGCTCAGCTTTCTTT
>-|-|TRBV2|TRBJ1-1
CASSEVKGLGYTEAFF
TGTGCCAGCAGTGAAGTGAAGGGTTTAGGGTACACTGAAGCTTTCTTT
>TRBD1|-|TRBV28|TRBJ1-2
CASSYPGQGQGYTF
TGTGCCAGCAGTTATCCGGGACAGGGCCAAGGCTACACCTTC
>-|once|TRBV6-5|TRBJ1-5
CASRRGYGNQPQHF
TGTGCCAGCAGAAGGGGTTATGGCAATCAGCCCCAGCATTTT
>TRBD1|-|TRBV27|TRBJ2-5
CASSRTGATDRETQYF
TGTGCCAGCAGTCGGACAGGGGCGACTGACAGAGAGACCCAGTACTTC
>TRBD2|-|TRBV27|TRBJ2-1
CASRAGGSKYYNEQFF
TGTGCCAGCAGAGCGGGGGGCTCCAAGTACTACAATGAGCAGTTCTTC
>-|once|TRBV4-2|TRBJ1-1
CASSQDDEESTEAFF
TGTGCCAGCAGCCAAGATGACGAAGAAAGCACTGAAGCTTTCTTT
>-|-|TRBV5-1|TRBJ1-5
CASSLGVGSNQPQHF
TGCGCCAGCAGTCTGGGGGTAGGTAGCAATCAGCCCCAGCATTTT
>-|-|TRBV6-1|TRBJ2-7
CASSETTGSYEQYF
TGTGCCAGCAGTGAAACGACGGGGTCTTACGAGCAGTACTTC
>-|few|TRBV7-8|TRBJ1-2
CASSSREGYGYTF
TGTGCCAGCAGCTCTAGGGAGGGGTATGGCTACACCTTC
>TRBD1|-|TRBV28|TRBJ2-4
CASVPAGTGAHIQYF
TGTGCCAGCGTTCCCGCCGGGACAGGGGCCCACATTCAGTACTTC
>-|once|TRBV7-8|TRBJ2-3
CASSFSGVADTQYF
TGTGCCAGCAGCTTTTCGGGGGTGGCAGATACGCAGTATTTT
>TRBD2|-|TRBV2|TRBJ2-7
CASSRAGGGEQYF
TGTGCCAGCAGCAGAGCGGGGGGTGGGGAGCAGTACTTC
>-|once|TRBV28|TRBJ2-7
CASSLVGANREEQYF
TGTGCCAGCAGTCTAGTAGGGGCGAACCGGGAGGAGCAGTACTTC
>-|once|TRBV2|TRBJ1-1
CASSADMNTEAFF
TGTGCCAGCAGTGCTGATATGAACACTGAAGCTTTCTTT
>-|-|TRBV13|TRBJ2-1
CASSSPTELRDNEQFF
TGTGCCAGCAGCTCTCCGACAGAACTAAGGGACAATGAGCAGTTCTTC
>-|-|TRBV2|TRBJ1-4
CASSLQTAEEKLFF
TGTGCCAGCAGTCTACAGACCGCGGAGGAAAAACTGTTTTTT
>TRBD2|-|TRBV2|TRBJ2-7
CASSPAGGVYEQYF
TGTGCCAGCAGTCCAGCGGGGGGGGTCTACGAGCAGTACTTC
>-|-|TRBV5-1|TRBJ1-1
CASSLQGYNTEAFF
TGCGCCAGCAGCTTACAGGGTTACAACACTGAAGCTTTCTTT
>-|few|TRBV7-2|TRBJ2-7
CASSPLRSPYSYEQYF
TGTGCCAGCAGCCCCTTGAGGAGTCCATACTCCTACGAGCAGTACTTC
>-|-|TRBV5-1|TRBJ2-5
CASSLIGSRGLQGETQYF
TGCGCCAGCAGCTTGATTGGATCGCGGGGCCTCCAGGGGGAGACCCAGTACTTC
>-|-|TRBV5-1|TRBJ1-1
CASSLSIGGRPSGAEAFF
TGCGCCAGCAGCTTGTCCATCGGGGGGCGCCCAAGTGGGGCTGAAGCTTTCTTT
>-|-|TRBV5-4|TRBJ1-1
CASSLDVNTEAFF
TGTGCCAGCAGCTTGGATGTGAACACTGAAGCTTTCTTT
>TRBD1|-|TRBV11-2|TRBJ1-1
CASSTQGATNTEAFF
TGTGCCAGCAGCACACAGGGGGCCACGAACACTGAAGCTTTCTTT
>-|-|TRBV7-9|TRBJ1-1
CASSLGGFGGTEAFF
TGTGCCAGCAGCTTAGGAGGGTTCGGGGGCACTGAAGCTTTCTTT
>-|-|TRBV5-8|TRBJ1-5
CASSRGVYREVQPQHF
TGTGCCAGCAGCCGGGGGGTGTACAGGGAGGTTCAGCCCCAGCATTTT
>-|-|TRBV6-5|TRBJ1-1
CASKEGRDTEAFF
TGTGCCAGCAAAGAGGGCAGGGACACTGAAGCTTTCTTT
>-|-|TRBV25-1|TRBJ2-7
CASSGQISYEQYF
TGTGCCAGCAGTGGACAGATCTCCTACGAGCAGTACTTC
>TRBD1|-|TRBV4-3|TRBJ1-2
CASSQVGQGIYGYTF
TGCGCCAGCAGCCAAGTAGGACAGGGAATCTATGGCTACACCTTC
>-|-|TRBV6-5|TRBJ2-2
CASSYDRYTGELFF
TGTGCCAGCAGTTACGACAGATACACCGGGGAGCTGTTTTTT
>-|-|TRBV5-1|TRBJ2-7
CASSLEGASYEQYF
TGCGCCAGCAGCCTTGAAGGGGCCTCCTACGAGCAGTACTTC
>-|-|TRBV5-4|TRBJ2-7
CASSLGISYEQYF
TGTGCCAGCAGCTTGGGAATTTCCTACGAGCAGTACTTC
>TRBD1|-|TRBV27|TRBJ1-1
CASSFRPGQGNTEAFF
TGTGCCAGCAGTTTTCGACCGGGACAGGGGAACACTGAAGCTTTCTTT
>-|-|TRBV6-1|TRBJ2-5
CASSEVSYQETQYF
TGTGCCAGCAGTGAAGTCTCCTACCAAGAGACCCAGTACTTC
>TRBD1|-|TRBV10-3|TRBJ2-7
CAINRQGRGSYEQYF
TGTGCCATCAACAGACAGGGAAGGGGATCCTACGAGCAGTACTTC
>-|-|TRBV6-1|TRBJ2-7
CASSSLWAKVYEQYF
TGTGCCAGCAGCTCTTTGTGGGCCAAAGTCTACGAGCAGTACTTC
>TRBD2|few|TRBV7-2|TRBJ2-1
CASSLRLAGAPEQFF
TGTGCCAGCAGCCTCCGACTAGCGGGGGCCCCAGAGCAGTTCTTC
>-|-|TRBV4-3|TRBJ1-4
CASSQGDGSPTTNEKLFF
TGCGCCAGCAGCCAAGGGGACGGCAGTCCAACAACTAATGAAAAACTGTTTTTT